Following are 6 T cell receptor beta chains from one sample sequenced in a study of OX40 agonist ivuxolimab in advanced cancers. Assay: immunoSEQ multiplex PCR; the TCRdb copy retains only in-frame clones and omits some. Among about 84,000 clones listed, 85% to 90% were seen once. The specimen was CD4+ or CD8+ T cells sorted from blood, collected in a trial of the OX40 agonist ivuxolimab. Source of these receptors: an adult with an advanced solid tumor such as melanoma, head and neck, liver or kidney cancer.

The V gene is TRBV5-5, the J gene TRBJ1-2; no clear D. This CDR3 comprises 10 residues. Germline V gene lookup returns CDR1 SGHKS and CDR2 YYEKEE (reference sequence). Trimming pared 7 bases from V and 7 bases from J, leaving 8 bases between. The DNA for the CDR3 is TGTGCCAGCGGGTCTAGTGGCTACACCTTC. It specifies CASGSSGYTF.

The CDR3 here is CASRRGAPMNTEAFF. The CDR3, as DNA: TGTGCCAGCCGCAGGGGCGCCCCGATGAACACTGAAGCTTTCTTT. The chain couples TRBV7-2 to TRBJ1-1; D may be TRBD1 (6 bases). Trimming took off 8 bases at V and 0 bases at J, with 16 bases between the two ends. CDR1 SGHTA and CDR2 FQGNSA come from the germline V gene. The CDR3 covers 15 residues.

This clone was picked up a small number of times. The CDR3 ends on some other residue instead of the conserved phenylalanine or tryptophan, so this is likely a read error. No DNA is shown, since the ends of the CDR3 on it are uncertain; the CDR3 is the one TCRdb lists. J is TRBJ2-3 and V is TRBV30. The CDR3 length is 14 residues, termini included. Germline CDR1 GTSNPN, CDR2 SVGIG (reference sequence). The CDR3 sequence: CAWSVQGVAGPWGI.

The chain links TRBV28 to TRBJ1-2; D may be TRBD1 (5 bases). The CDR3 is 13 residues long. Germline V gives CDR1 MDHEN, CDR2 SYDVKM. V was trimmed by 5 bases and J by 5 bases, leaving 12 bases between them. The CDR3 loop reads CASSPGRGYGYTF. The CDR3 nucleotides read TGTGCCAGCAGTCCGGGCCGGGGGTATGGCTACACCTTC.

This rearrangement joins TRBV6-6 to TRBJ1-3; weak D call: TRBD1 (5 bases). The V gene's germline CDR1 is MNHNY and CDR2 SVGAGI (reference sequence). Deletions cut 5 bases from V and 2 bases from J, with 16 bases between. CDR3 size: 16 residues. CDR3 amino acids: CASSAGYLGPGNTIYF. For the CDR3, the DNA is TGTGCCAGCAGTGCCGGCTATTTGGGGCCTGGAAACACCATATATTTT.

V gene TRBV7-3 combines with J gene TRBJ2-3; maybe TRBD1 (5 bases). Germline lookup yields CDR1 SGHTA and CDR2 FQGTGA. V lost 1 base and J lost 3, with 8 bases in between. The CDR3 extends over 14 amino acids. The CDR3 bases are TGTGCCAGCAGCTTAAAACCAGGGACAGATACGCAGTATTTT. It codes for CASSLKPGTDTQYF.